This is a list of T cell receptor beta chains from one sample in a study of PD-1 blockade in classical Hodgkin lymphoma. The protocol was immunoSEQ multiplex PCR, while the TCRdb copy is restricted to in-frame clones and leaves out a portion. This sample yields about 97,000 clones, of which roughly 83% are seen a single time; 12% belongs to the top ten. The input for sequencing was peripheral blood mononuclear cells (PBMCs), taken at baseline. The receptors were sampled from a human donor with classical Hodgkin lymphoma. Both conserved end residues are part of each CDR3. D genes are given only for firm matches. A row's size may be missing; if present it is once, few, many or a size class.

size: medium-sized
length: 13
J: TRBJ2-5
V: TRBV2
D: .
CDR3: CASSWVGQETQYF
DNA: TGTGCCAGCAGCTGGGTGGGCCAAGAGACCCAGTACTTC

size: .
length: 13
J: TRBJ1-2
V: TRBV10-3
D: .
CDR3: CAISAQLNYGYTF
DNA: TGTGCCATCAGTGCGCAGCTCAACTATGGCTACACCTTC

size: .
length: 14
J: TRBJ2-7
V: TRBV5-1
D: .
CDR3: CASSPGGPLYEQYF
DNA: TGCGCCAGCAGCCCAGGGGGGCCGCTCTACGAGCAGTACTTC

size: .
length: 16
J: TRBJ2-7
V: TRBV11-2
D: TRBD2
CDR3: CASSQRDSGGGYEQYF
DNA: TGTGCCAGCAGCCAACGGGACTCGGGAGGGGGTTACGAGCAGTACTTC

size: .
length: 14
J: TRBJ2-7
V: TRBV5-1
D: TRBD1
CDR3: CASSLGQGYYEQYF
DNA: TGCGCCAGCAGCTTGGGACAGGGATACTACGAGCAGTACTTC

size: .
length: 15
J: TRBJ2-7
V: TRBV5-6
D: .
CDR3: CASSFRAVGTYEQYF
DNA: TGTGCCAGCAGCTTCAGGGCGGTTGGGACCTACGAGCAGTACTTC

size: .
length: 18
J: TRBJ2-1
V: TRBV11-2
D: TRBD2
CDR3: CASSPGVGTSGQWGEQFF
DNA: TGTGCCAGCAGCCCAGGGGTCGGGACTAGCGGTCAATGGGGTGAGCAGTTCTTC

size: .
length: 14
J: TRBJ2-2
V: TRBV6-5
D: .
CDR3: CASGSQPSSGELFF
DNA: TGTGCCAGCGGATCCCAGCCCTCGAGCGGGGAGCTGTTTTTT

size: few
length: 14
J: TRBJ2-3
V: TRBV5-1
D: TRBD2
CDR3: CASSWGAGEVTQYF
DNA: TGCGCCAGCAGCTGGGGTGCGGGAGAGGTTACGCAGTATTTT

size: .
length: 14
J: TRBJ2-1
V: TRBV29-1
D: TRBD2
CDR3: CSVTGLAGVYEQFF
DNA: TGCAGCGTCACGGGACTAGCGGGAGTCTATGAGCAGTTCTTC

size: .
length: 16
J: TRBJ2-1
V: TRBV4-2
D: TRBD2
CDR3: CASSLEAGMSYNEQFF
DNA: TGTGCCAGCAGCTTGGAAGCGGGAATGTCCTACAATGAGCAGTTCTTC

size: .
length: 14
J: TRBJ2-1
V: TRBV7-8
D: .
CDR3: CASSLELALNEQFF
DNA: TGTGCCAGCAGCTTAGAACTAGCTCTGAATGAGCAGTTCTTC

size: .
length: 13
J: TRBJ2-7
V: TRBV5-4
D: .
CDR3: CASSSDPGYEQYF
DNA: TGTGCCAGCAGCTCCGACCCCGGATACGAGCAGTACTTC

size: .
length: 13
J: TRBJ2-5
V: TRBV5-1
D: .
CDR3: CASSFGRQETQYF
DNA: TGCGCCAGCAGCTTCGGTCGGCAAGAGACCCAGTACTTC

size: .
length: 13
J: TRBJ2-5
V: TRBV7-2
D: .
CDR3: CASSLISQETQYF
DNA: TGTGCCAGCAGCTTAATCTCCCAAGAGACCCAGTACTTC

size: few
length: 13
J: TRBJ1-2
V: TRBV28
D: TRBD1
CDR3: CASSFRDSDGYTF
DNA: TGTGCCAGCAGTTTCAGGGACAGCGATGGCTACACCTTC

size: .
length: 17
J: TRBJ1-2
V: TRBV19
D: TRBD1
CDR3: CASTNSGGDRVASAATF
DNA: TGTGCCAGTACCAACTCCGGGGGGGACAGGGTCGCTTCCGCTGCCACCTTC

size: .
length: 13
J: TRBJ1-1
V: TRBV10-3
D: .
CDR3: CAIGEGEITEAFF
DNA: TGTGCCATCGGGGAGGGGGAGATTACTGAAGCTTTCTTT

size: few
length: 16
J: TRBJ2-1
V: TRBV25-1
D: .
CDR3: CASTNIRGPSYNEQFF
DNA: TGTGCCAGCACCAATATCCGGGGCCCATCCTACAATGAGCAGTTCTTC

size: few
length: 14
J: TRBJ2-5
V: TRBV25-1
D: TRBD2
CDR3: CASRGSGMWETQYF
DNA: TGTGCCAGCAGGGGTAGCGGGATGTGGGAGACCCAGTACTTC

size: few
length: 14
J: TRBJ1-1
V: TRBV6-5
D: .
CDR3: CASSYRRPYTEAFF
DNA: TGTGCCAGCAGTTACCGTCGACCTTACACTGAAGCTTTCTTT

size: few
length: 17
J: TRBJ1-3
V: TRBV19
D: .
CDR3: CASSLLPGLSSGNTIYF
DNA: TGTGCCAGTAGTCTCCTACCGGGACTGAGCTCTGGAAACACCATATATTTT

size: .
length: 17
J: TRBJ2-5
V: TRBV5-1
D: TRBD2
CDR3: CASSLAGREGAQETQYF
DNA: TGCGCCAGCAGCTTGGCCGGGCGGGAGGGGGCCCAAGAGACCCAGTACTTC

size: .
length: 14
J: TRBJ2-5
V: TRBV9
D: .
CDR3: CASSVTGTLGDQYF
DNA: TGTGCCAGCAGCGTAACCGGGACCCTCGGTGACCAGTACTTC

size: once
length: 14
J: TRBJ2-2
V: TRBV6-1
D: .
CDR3: CASKVRANTGELFF
DNA: TGTGCCAGCAAAGTGCGGGCGAACACCGGGGAGCTGTTTTTT

size: .
length: 14
J: TRBJ2-1
V: TRBV10-3
D: .
CDR3: CAISGLGGSNEQFF
DNA: TGTGCCATCAGTGGACTGGGGGGTAGCAATGAGCAGTTCTTC

size: .
length: 15
J: TRBJ2-3
V: TRBV2
D: .
CDR3: CASSEGSLLGSGQYF
DNA: TGTGCCAGCAGTGAAGGTTCCCTACTAGGTAGTGGGCAGTATTTT

size: .
length: 12
J: TRBJ2-7
V: TRBV7-8
D: .
CDR3: CASSLVGFEQYF
DNA: TGTGCCAGCAGCTTAGTGGGGTTCGAGCAGTACTTC

size: .
length: 12
J: TRBJ1-2
V: TRBV2
D: .
CDR3: CASSDQTYGYTF
DNA: TGTGCCAGCAGTGATCAAACCTATGGCTACACCTTC

size: .
length: 14
J: TRBJ2-4
V: TRBV5-4
D: .
CDR3: CASSLELNGDIQYF
DNA: TGTGCCAGCAGCTTGGAGCTCAACGGGGACATTCAGTACTTC

size: .
length: 11
J: TRBJ2-7
V: TRBV2
D: .
CDR3: CASSPWVEQYF
DNA: TGTGCCAGCAGCCCCTGGGTCGAGCAGTACTTC

size: once
length: 15
J: TRBJ2-7
V: TRBV11-3
D: .
CDR3: CASSLGGGNSYEQYF
DNA: TGTGCCAGCAGCTTAGGGGGCGGCAACTCCTACGAGCAGTACTTC

size: .
length: 16
J: TRBJ2-5
V: TRBV7-9
D: TRBD2
CDR3: CASSKGLADGQETQYF
DNA: TGTGCCAGCAGCAAGGGACTAGCTGACGGTCAAGAGACCCAGTACTTC

size: .
length: 14
J: TRBJ2-5
V: TRBV5-1
D: .
CDR3: CASSPERAEETQYF
DNA: TGCGCCAGCAGCCCGGAGCGGGCGGAAGAGACCCAGTACTTC

size: once
length: 18
J: TRBJ2-2
V: TRBV7-2
D: TRBD2
CDR3: CASSLLKLAGVESGELFF
DNA: TGTGCCAGCAGCTTATTGAAACTAGCGGGAGTTGAATCCGGGGAGCTGTTTTTT

size: few
length: 14
J: TRBJ2-3
V: TRBV28
D: .
CDR3: CASSPGGRTDTQYF
DNA: TGTGCCAGCAGCCCCGGGGGCCGCACAGATACGCAGTATTTT

size: .
length: 17
J: TRBJ2-1
V: TRBV5-8
D: TRBD1
CDR3: CASSLGPRDSSYNEQFF
DNA: TGTGCCAGCAGCTTGGGCCCTCGGGACAGCTCCTACAATGAGCAGTTCTTC

size: .
length: 14
J: TRBJ2-1
V: TRBV2
D: TRBD1
CDR3: CASRETGVYNEQFF
DNA: TGTGCCAGCAGAGAAACAGGGGTGTACAATGAGCAGTTCTTC

size: .
length: 18
J: TRBJ2-3
V: TRBV4-1
D: TRBD2
CDR3: CASSQGSAPAGGGDTQYF
DNA: TGCGCCAGCAGCCAAGGTTCCGCGCCAGCGGGAGGGGGAGATACGCAGTATTTT

size: once
length: 18
J: TRBJ1-4
V: TRBV4-1
D: .
CDR3: CASSQEGPPRVGGEKLFF
DNA: TGCGCCAGCAGCCAAGAGGGGCCCCCCAGGGTTGGTGGTGAAAAACTGTTTTTT

size: .
length: 17
J: TRBJ2-1
V: TRBV7-2
D: TRBD1
CDR3: CASSLGGTGRAQNEQFF
DNA: TGTGCCAGCAGCTTAGGCGGGACAGGGCGAGCCCAAAATGAGCAGTTCTTC

size: .
length: 13
J: TRBJ2-7
V: TRBV5-4
D: .
CDR3: CASSLPGRYEQYF
DNA: TGTGCCAGCAGCTTGCCGGGTCGCTACGAGCAGTACTTC

size: few
length: 11
J: TRBJ2-7
V: TRBV2
D: .
CDR3: CASSEGNEQYF
DNA: TGTGCCAGCAGTGAGGGTAACGAGCAGTACTTC

size: .
length: 12
J: TRBJ2-7
V: TRBV18
D: .
CDR3: CASSPGPYEQYF
DNA: TGTGCCAGCTCGCCGGGGCCCTACGAGCAGTACTTC

size: .
length: 14
J: TRBJ2-3
V: TRBV11-2
D: .
CDR3: CASSEGPLTDTQYF
DNA: TGTGCCAGCAGCGAAGGCCCCCTCACAGATACGCAGTATTTT

size: once
length: 14
J: TRBJ1-1
V: TRBV14
D: .
CDR3: CASSRDTVNTEAFF
DNA: TGTGCCAGCAGCCGCGACACAGTGAACACTGAAGCTTTCTTT